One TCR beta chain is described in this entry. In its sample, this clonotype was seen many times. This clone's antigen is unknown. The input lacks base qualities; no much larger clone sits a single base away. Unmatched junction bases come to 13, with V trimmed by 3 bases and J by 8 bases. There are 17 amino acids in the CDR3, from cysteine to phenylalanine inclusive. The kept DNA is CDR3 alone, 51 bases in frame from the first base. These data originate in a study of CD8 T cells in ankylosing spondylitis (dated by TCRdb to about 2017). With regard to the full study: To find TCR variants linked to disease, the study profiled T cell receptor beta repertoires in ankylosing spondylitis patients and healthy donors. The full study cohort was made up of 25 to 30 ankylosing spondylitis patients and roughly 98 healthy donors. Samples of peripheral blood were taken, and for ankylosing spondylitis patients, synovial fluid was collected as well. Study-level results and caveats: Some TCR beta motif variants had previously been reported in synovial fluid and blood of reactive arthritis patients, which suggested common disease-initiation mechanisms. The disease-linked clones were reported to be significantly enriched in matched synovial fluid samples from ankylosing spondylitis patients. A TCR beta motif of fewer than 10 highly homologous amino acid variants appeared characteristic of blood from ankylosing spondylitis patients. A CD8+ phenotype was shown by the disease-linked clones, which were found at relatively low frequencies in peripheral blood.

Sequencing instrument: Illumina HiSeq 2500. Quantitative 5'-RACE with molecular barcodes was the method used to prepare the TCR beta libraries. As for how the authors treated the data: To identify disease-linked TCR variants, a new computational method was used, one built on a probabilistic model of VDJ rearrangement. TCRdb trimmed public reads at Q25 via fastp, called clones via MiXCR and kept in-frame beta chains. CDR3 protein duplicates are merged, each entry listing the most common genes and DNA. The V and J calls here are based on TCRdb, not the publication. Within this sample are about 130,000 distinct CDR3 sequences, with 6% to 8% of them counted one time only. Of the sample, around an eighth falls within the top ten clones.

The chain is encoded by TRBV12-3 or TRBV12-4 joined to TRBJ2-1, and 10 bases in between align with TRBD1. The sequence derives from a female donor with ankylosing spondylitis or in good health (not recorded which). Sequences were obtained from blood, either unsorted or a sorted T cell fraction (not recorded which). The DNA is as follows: TGTGCCAGCAGTTTGGGGGGGTGGACAGGGGGTAGGGATGAGCAGTTCTTC. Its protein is CASSLGGWTGGRDEQFF.